The 32 T cell receptor beta chains listed next were all sequenced from one sample in a study of molecular identifiers for immune sequencing clone quantification. Each CDR3 protein is one row after TCRdb ran MiXCR on the PCR reads. Counted here are tens of thousands of distinct CDR3 sequences, under 20% occurring once; the ten biggest clones make up roughly 7%. Source material: naive CD8+ T cells from blood, with Jurkat cell RNA spiked in. Indicated subset: FACS-sorted CD8+CD4-CCR7+CD45RA+ naive T cells. These receptors all come from a human donor in good health. Some libraries in this study had Jurkat cell RNA spiked in.

Details on this clonotype: A much larger clone is a single base away; this may be a read error. The chain combines TRBV4-3 with TRBJ1-2; D might be TRBD1 (5 bases). CDR1 and CDR2 from the germline V gene are LGHNA and YSLEER. The CDR3 contains 15 residues. CDR3 DNA: TGCGCCGGCAGCCCAGAAGGGGTCGTCGGCTATGGCTACACCTTC. Amino acid sequence: CAGSPEGVVGYGYTF.

This clonotype was seen a handful of times. The chain has TRBV9 and TRBJ2-2; D unresolved. V was trimmed by 4 bases and J by 3 bases, leaving 4 bases between them. The CDR3 sequence is 12 residues long. Per germline, CDR1 SGDLS and CDR2 YYNGEE. The CDR3 sequence: CASSSHTGELFF. Here the CDR3 DNA reads TGTGCCAGCAGCTCCCACACCGGGGAGCTGTTTTTT.

This clonotype was seen many times. The chain couples TRBV5-5 to TRBJ1-2; TRBD1 might be the D (5 bases). V shed 4 bases and J shed 4 bases, with 11 bases lying between them. The CDR3 covers 13 residues. Looked up from germline, CDR1 is SGHKS and CDR2 is YYEKEE (reference sequence). Here the CDR3 reads CASSRRDLYGYTF. In DNA, the CDR3 is TGTGCCAGCAGCCGCCGGGACCTCTATGGCTACACCTTC.

This clonotype came up a few times. The genes are TRBV6-5 and TRBJ2-7, with 9 bases matching TRBD2. After removal of 5 bases from V and 7 bases from J, the junction contained 6 bases not matched to a gene. CDR1 MNHEY and CDR2 SVGAGI come from the germline V gene. This CDR3 has 13 amino acids. The CDR3 is CASSGGRAWEQYF. CDR3 in DNA: TGTGCCAGCAGTGGCGGGAGGGCCTGGGAGCAGTACTTC.

In this sample, this clonotype turned up many times. The DNA of the CDR3 is TGTGCCAGCGGATACAGGGACTTGGGATACAATGAGCAGTTCTTC. Its protein is CASGYRDLGYNEQFF. This chain uses TRBV12-3 or TRBV12-4 with TRBJ2-1; D may correspond to TRBD1 or TRBD2 (6 bases each). CDR3 size: 15 residues. The V end was cut by 8 bases, the J end by 4 bases, with 18 bases between.

Only a few counts were recorded for this clonotype. V usage is TRBV7-2 and J usage is TRBJ2-7; unclear D gene. The CDR3 runs 15 residues. Trimming removed 4 bases from V and 0 bases from J, with 13 bases in between. Germline CDR1 is SGHTA and CDR2 is FQGNSA. The CDR3 loop is CASSWIAESSYEQYF. CDR3 DNA sequence: TGTGCCAGCAGCTGGATAGCTGAGAGCTCCTACGAGCAGTACTTC.

A word on this clonotype: With a much larger clone just one base away, this may be a read error. The chain combines TRBV2 with TRBJ2-2; 11 nucleotides match TRBD2. With V trimmed by 6 bases and J by 3 bases, 9 bases remained unmatched. Germline V lookup: CDR1 SNHLY, CDR2 FYNNEI. The length of the CDR3 is 17 residues. This chain's CDR3 is CASSPRGLAEYTGELFF. DNA for the CDR3: TGTGCCAGCAGCCCTAGGGGACTAGCGGAATACACCGGGGAGCTGTTTTTT.

In its sample, this clonotype is medium-sized (0.01 to 0.1%). The CDR3 is CASSWMANEQFF. In DNA, the CDR3 is TGTGCCAGCAGCTGGATGGCCAATGAGCAGTTCTTC. V and J are TRBV5-8 and TRBJ2-1; D not resolved. Germline CDR1 SGHTS, CDR2 YDEGEE. The CDR3 loop spans 12 amino acids. Trimming pared 3 bases from V and 6 bases from J, leaving 7 bases between.

This sequence joins TRBV12-3 or TRBV12-4 and TRBJ2-5, with a tentative D call TRBD2 (6 bases). Trimming pared 1 base from V and 5 bases from J, leaving 14 bases between. The CDR3 loop spans 15 amino acids. The CDR3 sequence is CASSLVLAPNETQYF. Here the CDR3 DNA reads TGTGCCAGCAGTTTAGTACTAGCTCCAAACGAGACCCAGTACTTC.

Many counts were recorded for this clonotype. V usage is TRBV4-1 and J usage is TRBJ2-7, with D unclear. V dropped 0 bases and J dropped 3 bases, with 12 bases sitting between them. Germline assignment: CDR1 MGHRA and CDR2 YSYEKL. The CDR3 has 15 amino acids. The chain's CDR3 is CASSQEEAGYYEQYF. The CDR3 DNA follows: TGCGCCAGCAGCCAAGAAGAGGCCGGGTACTACGAGCAGTACTTC.

This clonotype was counted at least ten times. The gene calls are TRBV6-1 and TRBJ1-1, with TRBD1 matching over 8 bases. This CDR3 is built from 16 residues. Germline CDR1 and CDR2: MNHNS and SASEGT. Trimming at V came to 6 bases and at J to 1 base, leaving 10 bases not matched to a gene. The CDR3 loop is CASRPGQGGGNTEAFF. CDR3 DNA sequence: TGTGCCAGCAGGCCCGGACAGGGAGGTGGGAACACTGAAGCTTTCTTT.

This clonotype occurred many times. The chain joins TRBV6-2 or TRBV6-3 to TRBJ2-7; D gene ambiguous. Germline values: CDR1 MNHEY, CDR2 SVGEGT. The CDR3 is 15 residues long. V gave up 0 bases and J gave up 4 bases, with 13 bases separating them. The CDR3 nucleotides are TGTGCCAGCAGTTACTCGAGTTCGAGTCTGTACGAGCAGTACTTC. It codes for CASSYSSSSLYEQYF.

The rearrangement links TRBV29-1 to TRBJ2-4, with 11 bases aligning to TRBD2. The CDR3 runs 18 residues. CDR1 is SQVTM, CDR2 ANQGSEA, per germline. Trimming removed 4 bases from V and 7 bases from J; junction bases left unmatched: 18. The CDR3 protein is CSVAGAAGQASGRNIQYF. CDR3 nucleotide sequence: TGCAGCGTTGCGGGGGCGGCCGGACAGGCTAGCGGGAGGAACATTCAGTACTTC.

The V gene is TRBV4-2, the J gene TRBJ2-7, with 9 bases lining up with TRBD1. This CDR3 is built from 16 residues. Germline trimming cut 3 bases from V and 2 bases from J; bases unmatched to any gene: 8. Per germline, CDR1 LGHNA and CDR2 YNFKEQ. The CDR3 sequence: CASSHFTGGETYEQYF. The CDR3 DNA sequence: TGTGCCAGCAGCCATTTCACAGGGGGCGAGACCTACGAGCAGTACTTC.

At least ten counts were recorded for this clonotype. This rearrangement joins TRBV29-1 to TRBJ2-2, with TRBD2 identical over 13 bases. CDR3 length: 14 amino acids. Germline lookup yields CDR1 SQVTM and CDR2 ANQGSEA. Losses at the gene ends were 6 bases for V and 6 bases for J; bases not matched to a gene: 4. The CDR3 spells CSVGTSGKAGELFF. For the CDR3, the DNA is TGCAGCGTGGGGACTAGCGGGAAAGCCGGGGAGCTGTTTTTT.

This clonotype was seen many times. The CDR3 sequence is CASGLAGDPRVYEQYF. For the CDR3, the DNA is TGTGCCAGCGGACTAGCGGGAGACCCTAGAGTGTACGAGCAGTACTTC. The chain couples TRBV12-3 or TRBV12-4 to TRBJ2-7; 13 bases match TRBD2. This CDR3 comprises 16 residues. Unmatched junction bases numbered 11, after V lost 8 bases and J lost 4 bases.

This clonotype was observed at least ten times. The rearrangement joins TRBV4-3 to TRBJ1-2; D is uncertain. Germline CDR1 reads LGHNA; CDR2 reads YSLEER. The CDR3 has 16 residues. Trimming cost V 3 bases and J 1 base, with 15 bases left between them. The CDR3 here is CASSHRPKHDNYGYTF. CDR3 in DNA: TGCGCCAGCAGCCACCGCCCGAAACACGATAACTATGGCTACACCTTC.

This clonotype was seen many times. This chain connects TRBV4-2 to TRBJ2-5, with D uncertain. CDR1 LGHNA and CDR2 YNFKEQ come from the germline V gene. This CDR3 spans 14 amino acids. The ends were cut back, 5 bases at V and 5 bases at J, with 15 bases in the middle. The CDR3 protein is CASSYDLFEETQYF. In DNA, the CDR3 is TGTGCCAGCAGCTACGACTTGTTTGAGGAGACCCAGTACTTC.

This clonotype has a handful of counts. The rearrangement uses TRBV20-1 and TRBJ2-3; no definite D call. Germline V CDR1 and CDR2: DFQATT, SNEGSKA (reference sequence). CDR3 length equals 14 residues. The V end lost 1 base, the J end lost 2 bases, and 10 bases lay between the germline ends. The CDR3 protein is CSARVRTTTDTQYF. In DNA form, the CDR3 reads TGCAGTGCTAGAGTAAGGACCACCACAGATACGCAGTATTTT.

This clonotype has ten or more counts. V and J are TRBV2 and TRBJ2-7, with D perhaps being TRBD1 or TRBD2 (6 bases each). Per the germline V gene, CDR1 is SNHLY and CDR2 is FYNNEI. Trimming took off 8 bases at V and 2 bases at J, with 10 bases between the two ends. The CDR3 contains 12 residues. CDR3 residues: CASYGGTYEQYF. In DNA form, the CDR3 reads TGTGCCAGCTACGGGGGCACCTACGAGCAGTACTTC.

This clonotype was seen repeatedly, ten times or more. The rearrangement uses TRBV27 and TRBJ2-7; the match to TRBD1 covers 9 bases. V lost 4 bases, J lost 5 bases, and 3 bases stayed unmatched. Germline CDR1 and CDR2: MNHEY and SMNVEV (reference sequence). The CDR3 covers 13 residues. The chain's CDR3 is CASSWTGEDEQYF. The CDR3 bases are TGTGCCAGCAGTTGGACAGGGGAGGACGAGCAGTACTTC.

Many counts were recorded for this clonotype. The chain is built from TRBV13 and TRBJ2-7; 10 bases fit TRBD2. The CDR3 runs to 15 residues. The V segment lost 5 bases and the J segment 3 bases; nucleotides outside the gene matches: 7. The germline V gene has CDR1 PRHDT and CDR2 FYEKMQ (reference sequence). The chain's CDR3 is CASSTSGRAFYEQYF. The CDR3 DNA follows: TGTGCCAGCAGCACCAGCGGGAGGGCTTTCTACGAGCAGTACTTC.

Only one count was recorded for this clonotype. This chain joins TRBV5-6 and TRBJ2-7; D remains ambiguous. From germline, CDR1 is SGHDT and CDR2 YYEEEE. This CDR3 has 13 residues. The V and J ends lost 1 base and 3 bases respectively, with 8 bases between them. The CDR3 coding sequence is TGTGCCAGCAGCTTGACGGTGAGCTACGAGCAGTACTTC. It yields the protein CASSLTVSYEQYF. Together with reference TRBV5-6 and TRBJ2-7, the CDR3 gives the full variable domain: DAGVTQSPTHLIKTRGQQVTLRCSPKSGHDTVSWYQQALGQGPQFIFQYYEEEERQRGNFPDRFSGHQFPNYSSELNVNALLLGDSALYLCASSLTVSYEQYFGPGTRLTVT.

This clonotype showed up many times. CDR3 residues: CASSQVGHHYEQYF. Here the CDR3 DNA reads TGCGCCAGCAGCCAAGTCGGCCACCATTACGAGCAGTACTTC. This chain uses TRBV4-3 with TRBJ2-7; D not certain. Trimming cost V 1 base and J 4 bases, with 11 bases left between them. Germline V gene data show CDR1 as LGHNA and CDR2 as YSLEER. This CDR3 is 14 amino acids long.

In the case of this clonotype: A much larger clone sits a single nucleotide away, making a read error possible. This rearrangement joins TRBV15 to TRBJ1-5; no reliable D call. There are 15 residues in the CDR3. Trimming stripped 5 bases from V and 2 bases from J, with 13 bases between. Germline-derived CDR1 and CDR2 are LNHNV and YYDKDF (reference sequence). The chain's CDR3 is CATSADAGGNQPQHF. Here the CDR3 DNA reads TGTGCCACCAGCGCCGACGCTGGCGGCAATCAGCCCCAGCATTTT.

This clonotype appeared a few times. This chain joins TRBV7-7 and TRBJ2-1; D perhaps matches TRBD1 (6 bases). The V and J ends lost 1 base and 10 bases respectively, with 14 bases between them. The CDR3 length is 14 residues. Per the germline V gene, CDR1 is SSHAT and CDR2 is FNYEAQ (reference sequence). CDR3 DNA: TGTGCCAGCAGCTTAGGGGCAGGGGCAGTCGAGCAGTTCTTC. It specifies CASSLGAGAVEQFF.

There are many counts of this clonotype. The DNA of the CDR3 is TGTGCCAGCAGTTACGGAGAGAGCTCCTACGAGCAGTACTTC. This encodes CASSYGESSYEQYF. The V call is TRBV6-5, the J call TRBJ2-7; D not certain. Germline-derived CDR1 and CDR2 are MNHEY and SVGAGI. V lost 2 bases to trimming and J lost 0 bases, with 8 bases between them. The CDR3 has 14 amino acids.

This clonotype appeared a few times. V usage is TRBV7-2 and J usage is TRBJ2-7; TRBD1 aligns across 12 bases. Germline CDR1 reads SGHTA; CDR2 reads FQGNSA. The V gene end was trimmed by 8 bases and the J gene end by 6 bases; junction bases not matched to a gene: 8. The CDR3 loop spans 14 amino acids. The CDR3, as DNA: TGTGCCAGCTCCCTGGGACAGGGGGCAATCGAGCAGTACTTC. Protein product: CASSLGQGAIEQYF.

In its sample, this clonotype was seen many times. The J gene is TRBJ2-2, the V gene TRBV20-1; D remains unclear. Looked up from germline, CDR1 is DFQATT and CDR2 is SNEGSKA (reference sequence). This CDR3 comprises 13 residues. V lost 3 bases, J lost 3 bases, and 8 bases lay in between. CDR3 coding DNA: TGCAGTGCTAGGAGTGGGGACACCGGGGAGCTGTTTTTT. Amino acids: CSARSGDTGELFF.

This clonotype was seen repeatedly, ten times or more. This rearrangement joins TRBV4-3 to TRBJ2-7; 10 bases map to TRBD1. Germline V gene lookup returns CDR1 LGHNA and CDR2 YSLEER. V was clipped by 2 bases and J by 2 bases; unmatched bases: 3. This CDR3 has 15 residues. For the CDR3, the DNA is TGCGCCAGCAGCCAACCCGGGACAGGGGCCTACGAGCAGTACTTC. Translation gives CASSQPGTGAYEQYF.

This clonotype was observed at least ten times. This sequence joins TRBV6-5 and TRBJ1-2; no firm D call. The CDR3 runs to 14 residues. The V and J ends lost 6 bases and 3 bases respectively, with 14 bases between them. Germline-derived CDR1 and CDR2 are MNHEY and SVGAGI. CDR3 in amino acids: CASSPVSRDYGYTF. In DNA, the CDR3 is TGTGCCAGCAGCCCAGTCTCGCGGGACTATGGCTACACCTTC.

In regard to this clonotype: At one of its ends the junction is not consistent with the germline gene, which may arise from a read error. V is TRBV6-1 and J is TRBJ2-5; no clear D. The CDR3 is 12 amino acids. Germline V gene lookup returns CDR1 MNHNS and CDR2 SASEGT. The CDR3 here is CASGEHQETQYF. The DNA of the CDR3 is TGTGCCAGCGGTGAACACCAAGAGACCCAGTACTTC.